This T cell receptor beta chain originates from a study of Ad26.COV2.S vaccination and SARS-CoV-2 variants. Documented treatment: approximately 18 received Ad26.COV2.S at low or high dose, single or two shots; 5 received placebo; per-sample allocation not given. After the first vaccine or placebo injection, samples were drawn on day 63. The CDR3 totals 11 residues. Germline assignment: CDR1 LNHNV and CDR2 YYDKDF (reference sequence). Trimming stripped 5 bases from V and 2 bases from J, with 3 bases between. The protocol was immunoSEQ multiplex PCR, while the TCRdb copy is restricted to in-frame clones and leaves out a portion. The sample records 430,000 or so clones, 90% being singletons.

The chain recombines TRBV15 with TRBJ1-1, with D uncertain. This TCR was sampled from a person between 18 and 65 years old who received the Ad26.COV2.S COVID-19 vaccine or a placebo. This specimen consisted of peripheral blood, obtained in a trial of Ad26.COV2.S vaccine versus placebo. The chain's CDR3 is CATSGNTEAFF. CDR3 bases: TGTGCCACCAGCGGTAACACTGAAGCTTTCTTT.